The entry that follows covers one T cell receptor beta chain sequence. This clonotype was seen many times. Its antigen is not yet known. No base quality information exists; no much larger clone differs at one position. The treatment or condition label here, explained by the study, means: allogeneic hematopoietic cell transplantation with graft depleted of TCRalphabeta T cells and CD19 B cells. The transplant recipients were children given TCRalphabeta/CD19-depleted allogeneic hematopoietic cell grafts. Preparation of the library involved PCR. The run used an Illumina HiSeq 2500. TCR libraries were prepared with molecular barcoding, using unique molecular identifiers to normalize TCRbeta repertoire quantification. The public reads were run again by TCRdb, first through fastp at Q25 and then through MiXCR, and only productive beta chains were kept. Here each entry gathers all rows of one CDR3 protein and keeps the most common genes and DNA. Here the sample has nearly 200,000 distinct CDR3 sequences; about 6% occur a single time. The top ten hold 4.5% to 5.5% of the sample.

The data belong to a study of T-cell reconstitution after alpha-beta-depleted transplantation in children (dated by TCRdb to the mid-2010s). For the wider study: T-cell immune reconstitution after TCRalphabeta/CD19-depleted allogeneic hematopoietic cell transplantation in children was quantitatively tracked in the study by means of TCR repertoire profiling.

Overall study outcomes, separate from this receptor: In some patients, the high TCRbeta diversity seen at day 60 was put down to recipient T cells and intrathymic progenitors that had survived conditioning. The apparently early alphabetaT-cell count recovery about two months after transplant was reportedly dependent on only several hundred rapidly expanded clones derived from non-depleted graft cells. Over the following months the frequencies of hyperexpanded clones went down, and after one year T-cell counts and TCRbeta diversity were mostly credited to newly produced T cells.

This TCR derives from a girl under two years old with combined immunodeficiency, due to receive a stem cell transplant. The source material was PBMCs, sampled before TCRalphabeta/CD19-depleted stem cell transplant.

The sequence in DNA is TGTGCCAGCAGTGACGGGGCCGGGGAGCTGTTTTTT. It encodes CASSDGAGELFF. The rearranged segments are TRBV25-1 and TRBJ2-2, with TRBD2 tentatively as D gene (5 bases match). Trimming removed 3 bases from V and 6 bases from J, leaving 5 bases between the germline ends. The CDR3 runs 12 amino acids, cysteine and phenylalanine included. Only CDR3 DNA remains: 36 bases, in frame from the first base. The germline V gene gives CDR1 as MGHDK and CDR2 as SYGVNS. Reference TRBV25-1 and TRBJ2-2 proteins supply the regions before and after the CDR3; the full variable domain is: EADIYQTPRYLVIGTGKKITLECSQTMGHDKMYWYQQDPGMELHLIHYSYGVNSTEKGDLSSESTVSRIRTEHFPLTLESARPSHTSQYLCASSDGAGELFFGEGSRLTVL.